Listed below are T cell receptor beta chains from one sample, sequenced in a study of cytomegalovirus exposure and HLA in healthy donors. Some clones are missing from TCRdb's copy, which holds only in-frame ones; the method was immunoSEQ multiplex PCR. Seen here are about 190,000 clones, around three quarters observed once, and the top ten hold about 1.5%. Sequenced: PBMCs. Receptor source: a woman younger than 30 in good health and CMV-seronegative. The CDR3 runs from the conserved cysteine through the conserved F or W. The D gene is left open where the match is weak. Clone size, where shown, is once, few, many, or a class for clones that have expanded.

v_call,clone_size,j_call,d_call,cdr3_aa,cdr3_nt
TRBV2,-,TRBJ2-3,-,CASSGRVGDTQYF,TGTGCCAGCAGTGGGCGGGTGGGAGATACGCAGTATTTT
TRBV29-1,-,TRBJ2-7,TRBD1,CSVELDRVPEQYF,TGCAGCGTTGAATTAGACAGGGTCCCCGAGCAGTACTTC
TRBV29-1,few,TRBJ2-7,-,CSVSQGSYEQYF,TGCAGCGTGTCACAGGGTTCCTACGAGCAGTACTTC
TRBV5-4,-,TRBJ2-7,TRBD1,CASSRRDRDPYEQYF,TGTGCCAGCAGCCGACGAGACAGGGACCCCTACGAGCAGTACTTC
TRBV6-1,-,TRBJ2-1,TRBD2,CASSRSGGNEQFF,TGTGCCAGCAGTCGTTCGGGGGGCAATGAGCAGTTCTTC
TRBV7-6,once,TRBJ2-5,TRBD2,CASSPKGGLADRSQETQYF,TGTGCCAGCAGCCCAAAAGGGGGACTAGCGGATCGATCTCAAGAGACCCAGTACTTC
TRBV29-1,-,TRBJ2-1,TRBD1,CSVDRGTAAAKYNEQFF,TGCAGCGTTGATAGAGGGACAGCCGCAGCTAAATACAATGAGCAGTTCTTC
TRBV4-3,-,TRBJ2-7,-,CASSFREHYEQYF,TGCGCCAGCAGCTTCCGGGAACACTACGAGCAGTACTTC
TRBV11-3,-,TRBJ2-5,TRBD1,CASSISGGTGGRETQYF,TGTGCCAGCAGCATAAGCGGGGGGACAGGGGGTCGTGAGACCCAGTACTTC
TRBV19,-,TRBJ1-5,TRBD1,CASSTDAGQGAGQPQHF,TGTGCCAGTAGTACCGACGCGGGACAGGGGGCTGGTCAGCCCCAGCATTTT
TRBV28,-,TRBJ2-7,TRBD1,CASSLGTAFSFYEQYF,TGTGCCAGCAGTTTAGGGACAGCCTTTTCCTTTTACGAGCAGTACTTC